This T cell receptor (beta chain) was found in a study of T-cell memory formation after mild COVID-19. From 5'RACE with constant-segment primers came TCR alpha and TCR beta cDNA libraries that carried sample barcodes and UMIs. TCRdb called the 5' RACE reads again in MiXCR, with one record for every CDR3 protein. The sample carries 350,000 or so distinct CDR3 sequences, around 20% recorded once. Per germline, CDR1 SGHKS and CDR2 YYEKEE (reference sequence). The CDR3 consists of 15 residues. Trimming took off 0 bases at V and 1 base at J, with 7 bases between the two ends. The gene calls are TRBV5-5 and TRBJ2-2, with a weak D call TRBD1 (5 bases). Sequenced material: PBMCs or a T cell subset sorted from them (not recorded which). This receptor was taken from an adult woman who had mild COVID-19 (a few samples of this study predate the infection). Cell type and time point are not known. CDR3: CASSLEGWNTGELFF. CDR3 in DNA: TGTGCCAGCAGCTTGGAGGGGTGGAACACCGGGGAGCTGTTTTTT. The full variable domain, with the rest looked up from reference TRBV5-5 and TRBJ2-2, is DAGVTQSPTHLIKTRGQQVTLRCSPISGHKSVSWYQQVLGQGPQFIFQYYEKEERGRGNFPDRFSARQFPNYSSELNVNALLLGDSALYLCASSLEGWNTGELFFGEGSRLTVL.